A selection of T cell receptor beta chains follows, all from one sample in a study of blood T cell repertoires in COVID-19. Clones were sequenced by immunoSEQ multiplex PCR, and TCRdb holds only the in-frame ones, with some missing. Of roughly 98,000 clones listed, 85% are singletons. The sample taken for sequencing was peripheral blood. The receptor source for this set is a woman in her sixties or seventies with active or convalescent COVID-19. The CDR3 runs from the conserved cysteine through the conserved F or W. Some rows have no size entry. The others give once, few or many, or a class for an expanded clone.

abundance,len,j_gene,v_gene,CDR3aa
.,14,TRBJ2-1,TRBV5-1,CASSERSSYNEQFF
.,15,TRBJ2-2,TRBV5-1,CASSLQGYDTGELFF
.,15,TRBJ1-3,TRBV25-1,CASSETGTSGNTIYF
.,16,TRBJ2-3,TRBV11-2,CASSLINRGRTDTQYF
.,15,TRBJ2-7,TRBV5-6,CASSSPGTSSYEQYF
.,13,TRBJ2-7,TRBV6-5,CASSIRQYYEQYF
.,15,TRBJ2-7,TRBV2,CASKGGAGPDYEQYF
.,16,TRBJ1-1,TRBV28,CASSLPRTGMNTEAFF
.,13,TRBJ1-5,TRBV5-1,CASSKDSFQPQHF
.,13,TRBJ2-1,TRBV19,CASRGQGAGEQFF
.,17,TRBJ1-3,TRBV11-2,CASSSAQGRGTGNTIYF
.,14,TRBJ2-3,TRBV5-6,CASSPSGGADTQYF
.,13,TRBJ1-5,TRBV3-1/TRBV3-2,CASSQKEGQPQHF
.,15,TRBJ1-1,TRBV7-9,CASSFWVSGGAEAFF
once,14,TRBJ2-2,TRBV2,CASSGTEATGELFF
.,20,TRBJ2-1,TRBV19,CASSIATTGTGPASYNEQFF
.,15,TRBJ2-1,TRBV18,CASSPGQGGYNEQFF
.,16,TRBJ1-3,TRBV27,CASRGTGAHSGNTIYF
.,13,TRBJ1-5,TRBV14,CASSQDLRQPQHF
once,18,TRBJ2-2,TRBV4-1,CASSQDPAGTDRTGELFF
.,18,TRBJ1-3,TRBV4-3,CASSQDAGQGRSGNTIYF
.,21,TRBJ1-1,TRBV6-2/TRBV6-3,CASSHSPGQGMVRGGNTEAFF
once,17,TRBJ2-3,TRBV5-6,CASSLVWQSSLTDTQYF
few,15,TRBJ2-3,TRBV7-8,CASSLGGGVVDTQYF